The clone carrying this T cell receptor beta chain was counted once. Study processing details: Amplification of reference gene primers provided the estimated nucleated cell counts. Sequencing used immunoSEQ multiplex PCR; TCRdb keeps in-frame clones, though not all of them. That table furnishes V, J and clone size, whereas the DNA furnished D and trimming. The table shows some 250,000 clones, with around 83% occurring only once. This entry is derived from a study of blood T cell repertoires in COVID-19. Study background: Donors in the United States, Italy and Spain gave samples during acute or convalescent COVID-19. T cells, B-cell-depleted T cells, or PBMCs supplied cDNA or gDNA.

CDR1 and CDR2 from the germline V gene are SGDLS and YYNGEE. J lost 3 bases, V lost 4 bases, and 9 bases had no gene match. The CDR3 has 17 amino acids. The chain carries TRBV9 and TRBJ2-7, with TRBD2 matching over 14 bases. The sequenced sample consisted of peripheral blood. The TCR originated in a man older than 75 with acute or convalescent COVID-19. CDR3 coding DNA: TGTGCCAGCAGCACCGGGACTAGCGGGAGAGGTGGCTACGAGCAGTACTTC. Residues: CASSTGTSGRGGYEQYF.